A selection of T cell receptor beta chains follows, all from one sample in a study of molecular identifiers for immune sequencing clone quantification. Using its own MiXCR run on the PCR reads, TCRdb lists one record per CDR3 protein. Among 490,000 or so distinct CDR3 sequences listed, about a fifth were seen once. Specimen: naive CD8+ T cells from blood, with Jurkat cell RNA spiked in. The source of these receptors is a human donor in good health. Some libraries in this study had Jurkat cell RNA spiked in. CDR3s include the opening cysteine and the closing phenylalanine or tryptophan. Fields, in order: clone size, V gene, J gene, D gene, CDR3 DNA, CDR3 protein. The D gene is left open where the match is weak. A clone size is listed for some rows: how often the clone was seen (once, few, many), or a class if it is expanded.

many	TRBV6-5	TRBJ1-5	.	TGTGCCAGCAGGTCTGGACCCGGAGGCAATCAGCCCCAGCATTTT	CASRSGPGGNQPQHF
.	TRBV7-9	TRBJ2-7	.	TGTGCCAGCACACTGACCATTGCCGCGGAAGAGCAGTACTTC	CASTLTIAAEEQYF
.	TRBV30	TRBJ2-7	.	TGTGCCTGGAGTGTCTCGTCGGGTCCCTACGAGCAGTACTTC	CAWSVSSGPYEQYF
.	TRBV9	TRBJ1-1	.	TGTGCCAGCAGCGTAGTAGGCCAGCAGAACACTGAAGCTTTCTTT	CASSVVGQQNTEAFF
many	TRBV2	TRBJ2-3	TRBD2	TGTGCCAGCAGCAGGGGGACTAGCGGGGGTGCGACAGATACGCAGTATTTT	CASSRGTSGGATDTQYF
few	TRBV5-6	TRBJ2-1	TRBD1	TGTGCCAGCAGGGAGCCATTTGCGACAGGGTACAATGAGCAGTTCTTC	CASREPFATGYNEQFF
.	TRBV7-3	TRBJ2-1	.	TGTGCCAGCAGCTTAACAAACGATGAGCAGTTCTTC	CASSLTNDEQFF
few	TRBV7-9	TRBJ2-5	TRBD1	TGTGCCAGCAGCCCCACGACAGGGGTCACGGGAGAGACCCAGTACTTC	CASSPTTGVTGETQYF
many	TRBV2	TRBJ2-5	TRBD2	TGTGCCAGCAGTCCCCTCGCGGGGGAGAGGGCAGAGACCCAGTACTTC	CASSPLAGERAETQYF
many	TRBV7-9	TRBJ2-7	.	TGTGCCAGCAGCTTTACCGGGACGGCCGGGGACGAGCAGTACTTC	CASSFTGTAGDEQYF
few	TRBV12-3/TRBV12-4	TRBJ2-5	TRBD1	TGTGCCAGCAGACAGGGGACGGGGCAAGAGACCCAGTACTTC	CASRQGTGQETQYF
few	TRBV10-3	TRBJ2-1	.	TGTGCCATCAGTGCCTTGGGGCCTGAGCAGTTCTTC	CAISALGPEQFF
.	TRBV7-9	TRBJ2-7	.	TGTGCCAGCAGCTTAGCCCCCAGCCTGGGGACCGAGCAGTACTTC	CASSLAPSLGTEQYF
.	TRBV20-1	TRBJ2-3	TRBD2	TGCAGTGCTGATGGGGCGGGGGGGCTGAATACGCAGTATTTT	CSADGAGGLNTQYF
many	TRBV28	TRBJ2-3	TRBD1	TGTGCCAGCAGTTATACAGGGGGCAGTGAGACAGATACGCAGTATTTT	CASSYTGGSETDTQYF
.	TRBV6-1	TRBJ2-7	.	TGTGCCAGCAGCCAAGGGGGGGGTCCCTACGAGCAGTACTTC	CASSQGGGPYEQYF
many	TRBV27	TRBJ2-7	.	TGTGCCAGCAGGGGCCTTAGGGGGCAGTACTTC	CASRGLRGQYF
many	TRBV12-3/TRBV12-4	TRBJ1-2	.	TGTGCCAGCAGTTCCCCATTCACCTTC	CASSSPFTF
many	TRBV2	TRBJ2-3	.	TGTGCCAGCAAGGGAGTACTCCCGCAAGCGGATACGCAGTATTTT	CASKGVLPQADTQYF
many	TRBV15	TRBJ2-5	.	TGTGCCACCAGCAGAGAGGGAGGGACAGAAGAGACCCAGTACTTC	CATSREGGTEETQYF
.	TRBV5-1	TRBJ1-5	.	TGCGCCAGCAGCCCGGGACGGGACGATAGCAATCAGCCCCAGCATTTT	CASSPGRDDSNQPQHF
many	TRBV20-1	TRBJ1-2	.	TGCAGTGCTAGAGTTCCCGGACAGTATGGCTACACCTTC	CSARVPGQYGYTF
few	TRBV12-3/TRBV12-4	TRBJ2-1	TRBD2	TGTGCCAGCAGTTCCGCGGGGACTACCTTCAGCTCCTACAATGAGCAGTTCTTC	CASSSAGTTFSSYNEQFF
.	TRBV5-4	TRBJ1-2	.	TGTGCCAGCAGCTTTAAAGGCGCTAACTATGGCTACACCTTC	CASSFKGANYGYTF
.	TRBV7-2	TRBJ2-1	TRBD2	TGTGCCAGCAGCTTACTTGGGCTAGCGGACAATGAGCAGTTCTTC	CASSLLGLADNEQFF
many	TRBV7-9	TRBJ2-5	TRBD2	TGTGCCAGCAGCTTATTAGCGGGGACCCAAGAGACCCAGTACTTC	CASSLLAGTQETQYF
many	TRBV7-9	TRBJ2-7	TRBD1	TGTGCCAGCAGCCACCGGGACAGACTGACCTACGAGCAGTACTTC	CASSHRDRLTYEQYF
many	TRBV7-2	TRBJ2-7	TRBD2	TGTGCCAGCAGCCCAGAGCGGGAGATGAGCTACGAGCAGTACTTC	CASSPEREMSYEQYF
many	TRBV28	TRBJ1-5	TRBD1	TGTGCCAGCAGTCTCGGGACAGTCAACAATCAGCCCCAGCATTTT	CASSLGTVNNQPQHF
few	TRBV11-1	TRBJ2-3	TRBD1	TGTGCCAGCAGCCTTCCCCGGACAGGGGGCACAGATACGCAGTATTTT	CASSLPRTGGTDTQYF
many	TRBV29-1	TRBJ1-1	.	TGCAGCTGGAGCTGGAACACTGAAGCTTTCTTT	CSWSWNTEAFF
few	TRBV6-2/TRBV6-3	TRBJ2-7	.	TGTGCCAGCAGTGTACAGGGAGTCGGGTACGAGCAGTACTTC	CASSVQGVGYEQYF
few	TRBV6-5	TRBJ2-7	.	TGTGCCAGCAGTTACACGAAATATACGTCCTACGAGCAGTACTTC	CASSYTKYTSYEQYF
.	TRBV20-1	TRBJ2-5	.	TGCAGTGCTACGGACAGAACGTACCAAGAGACCCAGTACTTC	CSATDRTYQETQYF
many	TRBV28	TRBJ2-2	TRBD2	TGTGCCAGCAGTCGCCGAAGCCTAGGGACTAGCGGGATCACCGGGGAGCTGTTTTTT	CASSRRSLGTSGITGELFF
.	TRBV7-8	TRBJ2-3	TRBD2	TGTGCCAGCAGCCATGGACTAGCGGGGGGGTTTAGCACAGATACGCAGTATTTT	CASSHGLAGGFSTDTQYF
few	TRBV12-5	TRBJ2-7	TRBD1	TGTGCTAGTGGTTCCGACAGGGGGAACGATAGGGAGCAGTACTTC	CASGSDRGNDREQYF
.	TRBV2	TRBJ1-5	.	TGTGCCAGCAGTGACACCGGTTATAGCAATCAGCCCCAGCATTTT	CASSDTGYSNQPQHF
.	TRBV7-9	TRBJ2-5	.	TGTGCCAGCAGCCCTACGATGACAGATGGGCCGACCGGGGAGACCCAGTACTTC	CASSPTMTDGPTGETQYF
many	TRBV29-1	TRBJ2-2	TRBD2	TGCAGCGTTGAAAGGCTAGCGGGGAGTCCCGGGGAGCTGTTTTTT	CSVERLAGSPGELFF
.	TRBV9	TRBJ1-5	.	TGTGCCAGCAGCGTAGGTTGGGGGGATAATCAGCCCCAGCATTTT	CASSVGWGDNQPQHF
many	TRBV14	TRBJ2-3	TRBD2	TGTGCCAGCAGCCAAGAGACTAGCGGAACAGATACGCAGTATTTT	CASSQETSGTDTQYF
many	TRBV7-6	TRBJ2-7	TRBD1	TGTGCCAGCAGCTTAGGGGACAGGGGAACCTACGAGCAGTACTTC	CASSLGDRGTYEQYF
.	TRBV4-1	TRBJ1-1	TRBD1	TGCGCCAGCAGCCCGCGAGGCCAGGGGGGCACTGAAGCTTTCTTT	CASSPRGQGGTEAFF
.	TRBV4-1	TRBJ2-1	TRBD2	TGCGCCAGCAGCCAAGTTAGCGGGAGAGGGGCGGGCAATGAGCAGTTCTTC	CASSQVSGRGAGNEQFF
many	TRBV28	TRBJ2-3	.	TGTGCCAGCAGTTTAACGGGCGCCCTCACAGATACGCAGTATTTT	CASSLTGALTDTQYF
many	TRBV6-2/TRBV6-3	TRBJ2-7	.	TGTGCCAGCCGCGTTTTCGACGAGCAGTACTTC	CASRVFDEQYF